These 8 T cell receptor beta chains came from one sample sequenced in a study of blood T cells in healthy people across ages. A J-beta primer mix and a sample-barcoded 5' primer were used in a second PCR of roughly 7 to 12 cycles. TCRdb redid the calling of the 5' RACE reads with MiXCR, one entry per CDR3 protein. The sample lists 550,000 to 750,000 distinct CDR3 sequences, around 21% occurring once. The sequenced sample consisted of blood. The receptors originated from a man between 65 and 79 years old in good health.

This clonotype was found once. This may arise from a read error, as a much more abundant clone is one base away. The chain joins TRBV5-5 to TRBJ2-5; D is unclear. The better agreement between TRBJ2-7 and the DNA end casts doubt on the J call. The germline V gene encodes CDR1 SGHKS and CDR2 YYEKEE (reference sequence). The CDR3 has 15 amino acids. This chain's CDR3 is CVSSLLPISSYEQYF. CDR3 nucleotides: TGTGTCAGCAGCTTGCTCCCGATTAGCTCCTACGAGCAGTACTTC.

This clonotype was counted many times. This rearrangement joins TRBV10-3 to TRBJ2-1, with D uncertain. V shed 2 bases and J shed 1 base, with 6 bases lying between them. Germline V gives CDR1 ENHRY, CDR2 SYGVKD. There are 14 residues in the CDR3. The CDR3 DNA reads TGTGCCATCAGTGAGGGAGTTTCCTACAATGAGCAGTTCTTC. This encodes CAISEGVSYNEQFF.

This clonotype has a handful of counts. The J gene is TRBJ1-3, the V gene TRBV30; D not resolved. Germline V gene lookup returns CDR1 GTSNPN and CDR2 SVGIG (reference sequence). The CDR3 length is 12 residues. The ends were cut back, 3 bases at V and 7 bases at J, with 10 bases in the middle. CDR3 in amino acids: CAWRPLGNTIYF. CDR3 coding DNA: TGTGCCTGGAGGCCTTTAGGGAACACCATATATTTT.

The table lists this clonotype with many counts. The rearrangement uses TRBV3-1 and TRBJ2-7, with D possibly matching TRBD1 (6 bases). V was cut by 3 bases and J by 1 base, with 10 bases left in between. The CDR3 has 14 amino acids. Germline V gene data show CDR1 as LGHDT and CDR2 as YNNKEL (reference sequence). The CDR3 DNA reads as TGTGCCAGCAGCCAGGGGACACTTTCCTACGAGCAGTACTTC. Its protein product is CASSQGTLSYEQYF.

This chain joins TRBV20-1 and TRBJ2-4, with TRBD2 identical over 10 bases. The CDR3 contains 15 residues. The V gene end was trimmed by 2 bases and the J gene end by 8 bases; junction bases not matched to a gene: 9. In germline, CDR1 is DFQATT, CDR2 SNEGSKA (reference sequence). Written as DNA, the CDR3 is TGCAGTGCTAGACGGTCTAGCGGGAGCGCTGACATTCAGTACTTC. Protein product: CSARRSSGSADIQYF.

This clonotype was observed a handful of times. The CDR3 loop reads CSVDGLAGTTDTQYF. The CDR3 coding sequence is TGCAGCGTTGATGGACTAGCGGGTACCACAGATACGCAGTATTTT. This sequence joins TRBV29-1 and TRBJ2-3; 11 nucleotides line up with TRBD2. Germline-derived CDR1 and CDR2 are SQVTM and ANQGSEA. This CDR3 spans 15 amino acids. V lost 3 bases to trimming and J lost 2 bases; unmatched junction nucleotides: 4.

The rearrangement links TRBV11-2 to TRBJ1-1; D is possibly TRBD1 (6 bases). There are 14 residues in the CDR3. Per germline, CDR1 SGHAT and CDR2 FQNNGV. V lost 5 bases and J 6 bases, leaving 16 bases between the germline ends. CDR3 DNA: TGTGCCAGCAGCCAAGACAGGACTAGCGCTGAAGCTTTCTTT. Protein product: CASSQDRTSAEAFF. Looking up the rest from reference TRBV11-2 and TRBJ1-1 gives the full variable domain: EAGVAQSPRYKIIEKRQSVAFWCNPISGHATLYWYQQILGQGPKLLIQFQNNGVVDDSQLPKDRFSAERLKGVDSTLKIQPAKLEDSAVYLCASSQDRTSAEAFFGQGTRLTVV.

This clonotype is a singleton in its sample. This rearrangement joins TRBV6-1 to TRBJ1-2; the D gene is possibly TRBD1 (6 bases). V was shortened by 10 bases and J by 0 bases, with 18 bases between the two germline ends. The CDR3 covers 15 residues. CDR1 and CDR2 (germline): MNHNS, SASEGT. CDR3 loop: CATGTGYSTNYGYTF. The CDR3 nucleotides are TGTGCCACCGGAACAGGGTACTCCACTAACTATGGCTACACCTTC.